This TCR beta chain was identified during a study of human T cells and chemical hapten exposure. Study at large: Variation in per-sample TCR yields came mainly from small pooled library volume differences.

Germline-derived CDR1 and CDR2 are SGHVT and SQSDAQ. This CDR3 has 17 amino acids. The V end lost 5 bases, the J end lost 2 bases, and 21 bases lay between the germline ends. The library gave individual cDNA molecules unique molecular identifiers. TCRdb ran MiXCR on the RACE reads and lists one entry per CDR3 protein. The sample has some 350,000 distinct CDR3 sequences, about 6% seen once; the top ten hold less than 6.5%. This clonotype was detected ten times or more. Indicated time point: patch test 2, 6 weeks after DPC sensitization. Documented treatment: therapeutic diphenylcyclopropenone sensitization with weekly scalp DPC. Every donor had alopecia and was 18 to 70 years old; all were suitable for DPC. It was from unfractionated whole blood that total RNA was extracted.

The sequencing here drew on whole blood, taken in connection with sensitization to the hapten diphenylcyclopropenone (DPC). The V gene is TRBV7-4, the J gene TRBJ1-2, with TRBD1 as a possible D gene (5 bases). The clonotype originates from a young woman with alopecia areata. Some clones in this sample may be carry-over from other donors' samples. This CDR3 is CASSRPEAGHSNYGYTF. For the CDR3, the DNA is TGTGCCAGCAGCCGTCCCGAGGCAGGACATTCCAACTATGGCTACACCTTC.